One sample yielded the 23 T cell receptor beta chains listed below, sequenced in a study of T cells in Graves' hyperthyroidism and ophthalmopathy. TCR beta CDR3 region amplification was performed from RNA transcripts. The TCR CDR3 first-round RT-PCR relied on the HTBI primer set. TCRdb itself ran the multiplex PCR reads through MiXCR, one entry per CDR3 protein. Of 300,000 to 350,000 distinct CDR3 sequences listed, approximately 17% are singletons. Sequencing used blood. These receptors were obtained from a young man with Graves' hyperthyroidism.

This clonotype has a count of ten or more. The chain couples TRBV12-3 or TRBV12-4 to TRBJ2-7, with no clear D. V lost 2 bases, J lost 0 bases, and 8 bases lay in between. The CDR3 length is 14 residues. As DNA, the CDR3 is TGTGCCAGCAGTTTACGGCGGAACTCCTACGAGCAGTACTTC. Its protein product is CASSLRRNSYEQYF.

This clonotype came up a few times. V and J are TRBV10-3 and TRBJ2-5, with 8 bases matching TRBD1. CDR1 is ENHRY, CDR2 SYGVKD, per germline. The CDR3 extends over 12 amino acids. The V and J ends lost 10 bases and 3 bases, in that order; junction bases with no gene match: 4. The CDR3 coding sequence is TGTGCCACCCGGACAGGGAAAGAGACCCAGTACTTC. This sequence encodes CATRTGKETQYF.

The CDR3 region is CSARDQTGGDEKLFF. Here the CDR3 DNA reads TGCAGTGCTAGAGATCAAACAGGGGGGGATGAAAAACTGTTTTTT. The rearrangement joins TRBV20-1 to TRBJ1-4; TRBD1 aligns across 8 bases. This CDR3 has 15 residues. V shed 0 bases, J shed 6 bases, and the junction held 6 bases outside the gene matches. Germline loops: CDR1 DFQATT, CDR2 SNEGSKA (reference sequence).

With respect to this clonotype: At one boundary the junction diverges from the germline segment, which might be a read error. In DNA form, the CDR3 reads TGTGCCAGCAGCTCAGGGTCCTCCCCTGGCGAGCAGTGCTTC. It yields the protein CASSSGSSPGEQCF. The chain couples TRBV5-4 to TRBJ2-7, with D perhaps TRBD1 (5 bases). There are 14 residues in the CDR3. Germline values: CDR1 SGHNT, CDR2 YYREEE (reference sequence).

There are a few counts of this clonotype. The chain employs TRBV30 and TRBJ2-4, with a tentative D call TRBD1 (6 bases). CDR1 GTSNPN and CDR2 SVGIG come from the germline V gene (reference sequence). Trimming left V 4 bases short and J 2 bases short, with 18 bases between. The CDR3 contains 16 residues. The CDR3 loop reads CAWKGPPTGPKNIQYF. CDR3 DNA sequence: TGTGCCTGGAAGGGACCCCCGACAGGCCCCAAAAACATTCAGTACTTC.

J is TRBJ2-7 and V is TRBV20-1, with 7 bases identical to TRBD1. The trim removed 2 bases at V and 5 bases at J, leaving 6 bases unmatched. The CDR3 has 13 amino acids. CDR1 is DFQATT, CDR2 SNEGSKA, per germline (reference sequence). CDR3 residues: CSARKLQGNEQYF. CDR3 sequence (DNA): TGCAGTGCTAGAAAATTACAGGGGAACGAGCAGTACTTC.

The chain recombines TRBV30 with TRBJ2-1; 7 bases line up with TRBD2. From germline, CDR1 is GTSNPN and CDR2 SVGIG (reference sequence). The CDR3 covers 16 residues. V was clipped by 0 bases and J by 7 bases; unmatched bases: 12. CDR3 sequence: CAWSVLPAGAGNEQFF. CDR3 sequence (DNA): TGTGCCTGGAGTGTACTTCCGGCGGGAGCTGGAAATGAGCAGTTCTTC. The full variable domain, in which reference TRBV30 and TRBJ2-1 provide the parts outside the CDR3, is SQTIHQWPATLVQPVGSPLSLECTVEGTSNPNLYWYRQAAGRGLQLLFYSVGIGQISSEVPQNLSASRPQDRQFILSSKKLLLSDSGFYLCAWSVLPAGAGNEQFFGPGTRLTVL.

This clonotype was counted a few times. This sequence joins TRBV6-1 and TRBJ2-5, with no clear D. The germline gives CDR1 MNHNS, CDR2 SASEGT. Deletions cut 6 bases from V and 0 bases from J, with 8 bases between. CDR3 length equals 13 residues. DNA of the CDR3: TGTGCCAGCAGACCCGGTAACCAAGAGACCCAGTACTTC. Protein: CASRPGNQETQYF.

This clonotype occurred many times. This chain uses TRBV5-1 with TRBJ1-2; 9 bases align to TRBD1. The ends lost 4 bases at V and 3 bases at J; junction bases unmatched: 7. In germline, CDR1 is SGHRS, CDR2 YFSETQ. This CDR3 has 15 residues. This chain's CDR3 is CASSPWTGDDYGYTF. The CDR3 nucleotides are TGCGCCAGCAGCCCATGGACAGGGGACGACTATGGCTACACCTTC.

This clonotype was recorded many times. This rearrangement joins TRBV29-1 to TRBJ2-2, with 10 bases fitting TRBD1. Germline V gene lookup returns CDR1 SQVTM and CDR2 ANQGSEA. The CDR3 has 15 residues. V lost 3 bases and J lost 6; bases outside the gene matches: 7. In nucleotides, the CDR3 is TGCAGCGTTGACATCCGACAGGGGGCCTCCGGGGAGCTGTTTTTT. This gives the protein CSVDIRQGASGELFF.

The chain links TRBV14 to TRBJ1-2, with D uncertain. From germline, CDR1 is SGHDN and CDR2 FVKESK. Between the trimmed V and J ends, which lost 5 bases and 10 bases, there was a span of 20 bases. There are 14 residues in the CDR3. The CDR3, as DNA: TGTGCCAGCAGCTTCGGTGGAGTATCTCTACCCTACACCTTC. Residues: CASSFGGVSLPYTF. Looking up the rest from reference TRBV14 and TRBJ1-2 gives the full variable domain: EAGVTQFPSHSVIEKGQTVTLRCDPISGHDNLYWYRRVMGKEIKFLLHFVKESKQDESGMPNNRFLAERTGGTYSTLKVQPAELEDSGVYFCASSFGGVSLPYTFGSGTRLTVV.

Concerning this clonotype: An end of the junction differs from the germline gene, which may be a read error. The genes are TRBV28 and TRBJ2-2; D may correspond to TRBD1 or TRBD2 (6 bases each). The CDR3 is 20 amino acids. Germline CDR1 MDHEN, CDR2 SYDVKM. The CDR3: CASSLTGIMGHHLNTGGLFF. DNA of the CDR3: TGTGCCAGCAGCCTCACAGGGATAATGGGCCATCACCTTAACACCGGGGGGCTGTTTTTT.

The chain carries TRBV6-4 and TRBJ2-6; TRBD1 or TRBD2 may be the D gene (5 bases each). In germline, CDR1 is MRHNA, CDR2 SNTAGT. This CDR3 has 15 amino acids. Trimming took off 2 bases at V and 0 bases at J, with 5 bases between the two ends. For the CDR3, the DNA is TGTGCCAGCAGTGACGGGGGCTCTGGGGCCAACGTCCTGACTTTC. Encoded protein: CASSDGGSGANVLTF.

This clonotype was recorded many times. The chain uses TRBV7-8 and TRBJ2-7; TRBD2 matches 11 bases. Losses at the gene ends were 5 bases for V and 5 bases for J; bases not matched to a gene: 8. CDR3 length: 15 amino acids. CDR1 SGHVS and CDR2 FQNEAQ come from the germline V gene. In DNA, the CDR3 is TGTGCCAGCAGCAATAGCGGGAGGGACGGCGACGAGCAGTACTTC. Translation: CASSNSGRDGDEQYF.

As to this clonotype: A read error may explain this, as a much larger clone is one base away. This chain uses TRBV3-1 with TRBJ2-7; perhaps TRBD2 as D (5 bases). Germline assignment: CDR1 LGHDT and CDR2 YNNKEL (reference sequence). The CDR3 is 17 residues long. The CDR3 nucleotides are TGTGCCAGCAGCCACCAAAGGGAGCGCACATCTTCCTACGAGCCGTACTTC. Residues: CASSHQRERTSSYEPYF.

This clonotype was picked up many times. This chain connects TRBV2 to TRBJ1-4; D remains ambiguous. Germline lookup yields CDR1 SNHLY and CDR2 FYNNEI. The CDR3 spans 13 residues. Trimming left V 6 bases short and J 8 bases short, with 13 bases between. CDR3: CASRERQPEKLFF. As DNA, the CDR3 is TGTGCCAGCAGGGAGCGACAACCCGAAAAACTGTTTTTT.

This clonotype came up many times. The chain links TRBV7-8 to TRBJ2-1, with 9 positions matching TRBD1. The CDR3 runs 15 residues. Germline V gene lookup returns CDR1 SGHVS and CDR2 FQNEAQ. J gave up 5 bases and V 3 bases, and 5 bases lay outside the gene matches. CDR3 sequence: CASSLAGQGHNEQFF. The CDR3 DNA is TGTGCCAGCAGCTTGGCGGGACAGGGACACAATGAGCAGTTCTTC.

As to this clonotype: A much larger clone lies a single base off, so this may be a read error. The chain joins TRBV3-1 to TRBJ2-2, with D unresolved. CDR1 and CDR2 from the germline V gene are LGHDT and YNNKEL (reference sequence). V was pared by 1 base and J by 3 bases, with 6 bases between. This CDR3 region has 14 residues. This CDR3 reads CASSQAWDTGELFF. CDR3 nucleotides: TGTGCCAGCAGCCAAGCATGGGACACCGGGGAGCTGTTTTTT.

This clonotype was seen only once. The chain couples TRBV10-3 to TRBJ2-1, with 9 bases identical to TRBD2. Germline CDR1 reads ENHRY; CDR2 reads SYGVKD. This CDR3 is built from 17 residues. V was clipped by 8 bases and J by 4 bases; unmatched bases: 15. CDR3 coding DNA: TGTGCCATCGGGCCCGATAGCGGGAGAGGGAAGTACAATGAGCAGTTCTTC. Amino acid sequence: CAIGPDSGRGKYNEQFF.

This chain's CDR3 is CATRIETGSNTEAFF. The CDR3, as DNA: TGTGCCACCAGAATTGAGACAGGGTCGAACACTGAAGCTTTCTTT. The chain is built from TRBV15 and TRBJ1-1; the match to TRBD1 covers 7 bases. Trimming at V came to 6 bases and at J to 1 base, leaving 8 bases not matched to a gene. This CDR3 is 15 amino acids long. Germline loops: CDR1 LNHNV, CDR2 YYDKDF (reference sequence).

The V and J genes are TRBV5-1 and TRBJ2-5, with 8 bases aligning to TRBD2. V was pared by 4 bases and J by 5 bases, with 4 bases of the junction left unmatched. The length of the CDR3 is 13 residues. Germline CDR1 and CDR2: SGHRS and YFSETQ. This chain's CDR3 is CASSPGLAETQYF. The CDR3 nucleotides read TGCGCCAGCAGCCCCGGACTAGCCGAGACCCAGTACTTC.

This clonotype showed up many times. The chain has TRBV2 and TRBJ2-1, with 7 bases lining up with TRBD2. The trim removed 7 bases at V and 6 bases at J, leaving 6 bases unmatched. This CDR3 contains 13 residues. Per the germline V gene, CDR1 is SNHLY and CDR2 is FYNNEI. CDR3 sequence reads: CASNSGTTNEQFF. DNA for the CDR3: TGTGCCAGCAACAGCGGGACCACCAATGAGCAGTTCTTC. The full variable domain, in which reference TRBV2 and TRBJ2-1 provide the parts outside the CDR3, is EPEVTQTPSHQVTQMGQEVILRCVPISNHLYFYWYRQILGQKVEFLVSFYNNEISEKSEIFDDQFSVERPDGSNFTLKIRSTKLEDSAMYFCASNSGTTNEQFFGPGTRLTVL.

This clonotype was recorded many times. The genes are TRBV11-3 and TRBJ1-1; 8 bases are shared with TRBD1. This CDR3 spans 15 amino acids. V lost 0 bases and J lost 1; bases outside the gene matches: 1. Germline assignment: CDR1 SGHNT and CDR2 YENEEA. The CDR3 here is CASSLEGTGNTEAFF. The DNA for the CDR3 is TGTGCCAGCAGCTTAGAAGGGACAGGGAACACTGAAGCTTTCTTT.